Shown below are 4 T cell receptor beta chains from a single sample sequenced in a study of CD8 T cells in Susac syndrome. cDNA came from about 0.5 to 1 ug RNA primed by random hexamers. TCRdb reprocessed the immunoSEQ multiplex PCR reads with MiXCR, giving one entry per CDR3 protein. The top ten hold approximately 0.075% of the sample, which has approximately 160,000 distinct CDR3 sequences, 92% seen once. Sequenced: CD4+ T cells from PBMCs. All receptors derive from a human donor in good health.

The J gene is TRBJ2-5, the V gene TRBV14; D unresolved. V dropped 6 bases and J dropped 0 bases, with 8 bases sitting between them. The CDR3 length is 13 residues. Germline V lookup: CDR1 SGHDN, CDR2 FVKESK. CDR3 nucleotide sequence: TGTGCCAGCAGTAAAGGGCACCAAGAGACCCAGTACTTC. Translating gives CASSKGHQETQYF.

The chain links TRBV19 to TRBJ2-6, with D unclear. Trimming pared 1 base from V and 4 bases from J, leaving 14 bases between. Germline CDR1 LNHDA, CDR2 SQIVND (reference sequence). The CDR3 length is 17 residues. CDR3 loop: CASSIVSANSGANVLTF. In DNA, the CDR3 is TGTGCCAGTAGTATAGTATCTGCGAATTCAGGGGCCAACGTCCTGACTTTC.

This clonotype was detected once. The J gene is TRBJ2-2, the V gene TRBV19; D uncertain. Trimming took 6 bases from V and 4 from J, leaving 18 bases between them. CDR3 length equals 16 residues. Germline V CDR1 and CDR2: LNHDA, SQIVND (reference sequence). The CDR3 protein is CASSRSGDSRTGELFF. As DNA, the CDR3 is TGTGCCAGTAGCCGTTCCGGCGATTCCCGCACCGGGGAGCTGTTTTTT.

V gene TRBV29-1 combines with J gene TRBJ2-1, with TRBD1 identical over 7 bases. This CDR3 has 13 residues. Germline assignment: CDR1 SQVTM and CDR2 ANQGSEA. The V gene end was trimmed by 4 bases and the J gene end by 1 base; junction bases not matched to a gene: 1. The CDR3 bases are TGCAGCGTTGGACAGGGTTCCTACAATGAGCAGTTCTTC. It is translated as CSVGQGSYNEQFF.